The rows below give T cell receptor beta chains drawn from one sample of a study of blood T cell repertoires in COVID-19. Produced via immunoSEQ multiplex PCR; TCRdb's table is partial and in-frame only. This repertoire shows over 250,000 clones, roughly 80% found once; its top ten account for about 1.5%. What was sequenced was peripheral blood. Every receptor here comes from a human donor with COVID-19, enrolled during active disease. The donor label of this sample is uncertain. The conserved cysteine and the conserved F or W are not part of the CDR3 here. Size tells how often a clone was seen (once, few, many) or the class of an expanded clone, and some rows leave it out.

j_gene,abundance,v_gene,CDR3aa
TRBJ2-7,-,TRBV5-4,ASSLTGTIHEQY
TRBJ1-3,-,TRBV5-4,ASSNRVDGNTIY
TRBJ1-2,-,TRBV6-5,ATGLGTGANYGYT
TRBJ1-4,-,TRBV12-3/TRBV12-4,ASSLREKLF
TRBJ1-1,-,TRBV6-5,ASSTDRGSEAF
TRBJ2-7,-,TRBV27,ASSSPGTGAIYEQY
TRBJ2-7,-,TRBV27,ASSLRENYEQY
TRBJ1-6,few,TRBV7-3,ASGATGISPLH
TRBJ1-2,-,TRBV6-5,ASRPRDRSNYGYT
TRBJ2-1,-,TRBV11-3,ASSLDLGLAGGGDEQF
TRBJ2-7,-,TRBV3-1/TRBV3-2,ASSRAAGSGLTYEQY
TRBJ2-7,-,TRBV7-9,ASSLGGTGAPQY
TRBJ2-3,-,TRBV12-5,ASGPGTGGGTDTQY
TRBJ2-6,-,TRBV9,ASSSSDSGANVLT
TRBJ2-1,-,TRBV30,AWTLRNEQF
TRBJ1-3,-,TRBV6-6,ASLYPQGAIGNTIY
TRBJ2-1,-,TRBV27,ASSLSHGQGNYNEQF
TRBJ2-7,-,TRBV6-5,ASRGTSGFYEQY
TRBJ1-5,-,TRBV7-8,ASSLYDQPQH
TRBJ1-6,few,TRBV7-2,ASSLSSGALRNSPLH
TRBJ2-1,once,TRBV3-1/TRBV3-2,ASSPLTAYNEQF
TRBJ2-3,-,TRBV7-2,ASSLVGVETDTQY
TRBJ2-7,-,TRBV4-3,ASSQETGRAQY
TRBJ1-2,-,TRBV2,ASGDSRHNYGYT
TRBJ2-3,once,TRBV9,ASSVATDSSADTQY
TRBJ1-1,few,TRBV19,ASSMYMNTEAF
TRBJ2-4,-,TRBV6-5,ASSSQGTKNIQY
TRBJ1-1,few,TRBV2,ASSETGGRTEAF
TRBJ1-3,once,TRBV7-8,ASTPDRTLFGNTIY
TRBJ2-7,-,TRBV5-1,ASSLGPSESYEQY
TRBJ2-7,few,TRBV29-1,SVDGTGAYEQY
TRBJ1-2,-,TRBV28,ASSLGQPRGYT
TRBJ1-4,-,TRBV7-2,ASSLAGGFTNEKLF